A selection of T cell receptor beta chains follows, all from one sample in a study of blood T cell repertoires in COVID-19. The repertoire was sequenced with immunoSEQ multiplex PCR; TCRdb's copy has only in-frame clones and lacks some. The sample records approximately 310,000 clones, 85% being singletons. The source material was PBMCs or T cells enriched from blood (not recorded which). The receptors come from a woman in her twenties or thirties who had been exposed to COVID-19. The CDR3 runs from the conserved cysteine through the conserved F or W. A D gene is named only where the DNA matches it firmly. Not all rows give a size; the values are once, few, many and, for expanded clones, a class.

abundance | d_gene | j_gene | v_gene | CDR3nt | CDR3aa
few | . | TRBJ1-1 | TRBV12-3/TRBV12-4 | TGTGCCAGCAGTTTCCGACAGGTGGAAGCTTTCTTT | CASSFRQVEAFF
. | . | TRBJ2-1 | TRBV3-1/TRBV3-2 | TGTGCCAGCAGCCAAGACGCGGTTTCCTACAATGAGCAGTTCTTC | CASSQDAVSYNEQFF
. | TRBD1 | TRBJ2-2 | TRBV5-6 | TGTGCCAGCAGCCTAGGACAGGGTAACACCGGGGAGCTGTTTTTT | CASSLGQGNTGELFF
. | TRBD1 | TRBJ1-2 | TRBV30 | TGTGCCTGGAGTGGGGACAGCCCTAACTATGGCTACACCTTC | CAWSGDSPNYGYTF
. | . | TRBJ1-4 | TRBV4-3 | TGCGCCAGCAGCCAAGACAGGGCCCTTGGGAAACTGTTTTTT | CASSQDRALGKLFF
. | TRBD1 | TRBJ1-2 | TRBV28 | TGTGCCAGCAGTGCCGGGACAGGGTTGTCCTACACCTTC | CASSAGTGLSYTF
. | . | TRBJ1-4 | TRBV10-1 | TGCGCCAGCAGTGAGTTGGACCCGGGGGATAATGAAAAACTGTTTTTT | CASSELDPGDNEKLFF
. | . | TRBJ2-1 | TRBV4-1 | TGCGCCAGCAGCCCCCAGCGGTCCTCCTACAATGAGCAGTTCTTC | CASSPQRSSYNEQFF
. | . | TRBJ1-3 | TRBV28 | TGTGCCAGCGGCGAGGGTTATTTCTCTGGAAACACCATATATTTT | CASGEGYFSGNTIYF
. | TRBD2 | TRBJ2-3 | TRBV7-2 | TGTGCCAGCAGCTTAACCGCTAGCGGGGCCGGAACAGATACGCAGTATTTT | CASSLTASGAGTDTQYF
. | . | TRBJ1-4 | TRBV7-9 | TGTGCCAGCAGCTCAAGCTTTTTTGGACATGCTAATGAAAAACTGTTTTTT | CASSSSFFGHANEKLFF
. | . | TRBJ2-1 | TRBV3-1/TRBV3-2 | TGTGCCAGCAGCCAAGATCTGGCGGGGCCCTACAATGAGCAGTTCTTC | CASSQDLAGPYNEQFF
few | . | TRBJ2-5 | TRBV2 | TGTGCCAGCAGTCTCCAGCGGTCACAAGAGACCCAGTACTTC | CASSLQRSQETQYF
. | TRBD1 | TRBJ1-5 | TRBV6-1 | TGTGCCAGCAGTGAAACGACAGGGGGACTTGGTCAGCCCCAGCATTTT | CASSETTGGLGQPQHF
once | TRBD1 | TRBJ1-5 | TRBV30 | TGTGCCTGGAGCAACAGGGGCAGACTGGACCAGCCCCAGCATTTT | CAWSNRGRLDQPQHF
. | TRBD1 | TRBJ1-4 | TRBV15 | TGTGCCACCAGCAGATCCGCCGAGACAGGGGCTAATGAAAAACTGTTTTTT | CATSRSAETGANEKLFF
. | TRBD1 | TRBJ2-2 | TRBV19 | TGTGCCAGTAAATCACAGGGGGCATCCGGGGAGCTGTTTTTT | CASKSQGASGELFF
. | TRBD1 | TRBJ1-2 | TRBV24-1 | TGTGCCACCAGTGATCCCGGACAGGCTCAAACCTTC | CATSDPGQAQTF
. | TRBD1 | TRBJ2-7 | TRBV7-3 | TGTGCCAGCAGCTTAATAAGGGGGCTGAGCAACGAGCAGTACTTC | CASSLIRGLSNEQYF
. | TRBD1 | TRBJ1-1 | TRBV2 | TGTGCCAGCAGTACAGGGGGAGCTTTCTTT | CASSTGGAFF
many | . | TRBJ2-1 | TRBV4-2 | TGTGCCAGCGGAAAAAAGGGGGGGAGCTCCTACAATGAGCAGTTCTTC | CASGKKGGSSYNEQFF
once | . | TRBJ1-6 | TRBV7-2 | TGTGCCAGCAGCCCCCAGGAGGGACGTAATTCACCCCTCCACTTT | CASSPQEGRNSPLHF
. | TRBD1 | TRBJ1-1 | TRBV7-2 | TGTGCCAGCAGCCTAGGGACAGGGGCCACTGAAGCTTTCTTT | CASSLGTGATEAFF
. | . | TRBJ1-2 | TRBV30 | TGTGCCTGGGACAACTACGGTGGCTACACCTTC | CAWDNYGGYTF
. | . | TRBJ1-2 | TRBV19 | TGTGCCAGTAGTATAGAGATTTCGGGAGGCTACACCTTC | CASSIEISGGYTF
. | TRBD2 | TRBJ2-5 | TRBV7-9 | TGTGCCAGCAGCAAAAGGACTAGGAGGGAGACCCAGTACTTC | CASSKRTRRETQYF
. | . | TRBJ2-7 | TRBV27 | TGTGCCAGCACCCAGGACAGGACCCGGGGGGAGCAGTACTTC | CASTQDRTRGEQYF
. | TRBD1 | TRBJ1-6 | TRBV30 | TGTGCCTGGAGTGTTAGGGACAGGGTGTCCTATAATTCACCCCTCCACTTT | CAWSVRDRVSYNSPLHF
once | TRBD1 | TRBJ2-7 | TRBV11-2 | TGTGCCAGCAGCTTAGAGGGACAGGCCGCCTACGAGCAGTACTTC | CASSLEGQAAYEQYF